Listed here are 14 T cell receptor beta chains from one sample, sequenced in a study of T cells in Graves' hyperthyroidism and ophthalmopathy. The investigators amplified TCR beta CDR3 regions from RNA transcripts. A first-round RT-PCR of the TCR CDR3 used the HTBI primer set. TCRdb recomputed calls from the multiplex PCR reads with MiXCR, one row per CDR3 protein. The table has about 600,000 distinct CDR3 sequences, roughly 15% seen once. Sequencing used blood. The receptors were gathered from a woman aged 45 to 65 with Graves' ophthalmopathy.

This clonotype came up many times. In DNA form, the CDR3 reads TGTGCCAGCAGTGAATTTGACTACGGCAATCAGCCCCAGCATTTT. Its translation is CASSEFDYGNQPQHF. This chain connects TRBV6-1 to TRBJ1-5; D is uncertain. V lost 2 bases to trimming and J lost 2 bases, with 10 bases between them. Germline V CDR1 and CDR2: MNHNS, SASEGT. This CDR3 has 15 residues.

J is TRBJ2-1 and V is TRBV29-1, with D perhaps TRBD2 (5 bases). Trimming removed 4 bases at V and 7 bases at J, with 8 bases between. The length of the CDR3 is 11 residues. Germline values: CDR1 SQVTM, CDR2 ANQGSEA. CDR3 sequence: CSVVRGNEQFF. CDR3 coding DNA: TGCAGCGTTGTCCGGGGAAATGAGCAGTTCTTC.

The sample holds many counts of this clonotype. The rearrangement uses TRBV28 and TRBJ2-2; TRBD1 might be the D (6 bases). CDR1 MDHEN and CDR2 SYDVKM come from the germline V gene. Trimming took off 7 bases at V and 4 bases at J, with 13 bases between the two ends. This CDR3 is 14 amino acids long. The CDR3 loop is CASIVGTFTGELFF. The CDR3 coding sequence is TGTGCCAGCATAGTAGGGACATTCACCGGGGAGCTGTTTTTT.

The CDR3 reads CASSEWAGLASGSFDEQFF. CDR3 coding DNA: TGTGCCAGCAGTGAATGGGCAGGGCTCGCTAGCGGGAGTTTTGATGAGCAGTTCTTC. This chain connects TRBV2 to TRBJ2-1; TRBD2 matches at 10 bases. This CDR3 has 19 residues. V lost 2 bases and J lost 8; bases outside the gene matches: 18. Germline V lookup: CDR1 SNHLY, CDR2 FYNNEI.

This clonotype was detected a few times. The V call is TRBV27, the J call TRBJ2-7, with D perhaps matching TRBD2 (5 bases). Trimming shortened V by 3 bases and J by 2 bases, and 26 bases separated the two germline ends. There are 19 residues in the CDR3. Germline CDR1 reads MNHEY; CDR2 reads SMNVEV (reference sequence). The chain's CDR3 is CASSFTGYKGALGTYEQYF. As DNA, the CDR3 is TGTGCCAGCAGTTTCACCGGATATAAGGGAGCGCTCGGCACCTACGAGCAGTACTTC.

This clonotype appeared many times. V and J are TRBV6-1 and TRBJ2-1; D possibly corresponds to TRBD2 (5 bases). The CDR3 is made up of 14 amino acids. CDR1 is MNHNS and CDR2 is SASEGT in the germline V gene. V lost 6 bases to trimming and J lost 2 bases, with 11 bases between them. The CDR3 spells CASRASGAYNEQFF. The CDR3 DNA sequence: TGTGCCAGCAGGGCGAGCGGAGCCTACAATGAGCAGTTCTTC.

The rearrangement joins TRBV10-3 to TRBJ1-1; D ambiguous. V was trimmed by 6 bases and J by 10 bases, leaving 18 bases between them. The CDR3 is 13 residues long. Per the germline V gene, CDR1 is ENHRY and CDR2 is SYGVKD. This CDR3 reads CAIRNLNQDAAFF. CDR3 in DNA: TGTGCCATCAGGAATTTAAATCAGGACGCAGCTTTCTTT.

The chain has TRBV5-1 and TRBJ1-6; the match to TRBD1 covers 12 bases. Germline values: CDR1 SGHRS, CDR2 YFSETQ. V lost 3 bases and J lost 0; bases outside the gene matches: 4. This CDR3 has 18 residues. CDR3 loop: CASSSGTGGYSYNSPLHF. The CDR3 nucleotides are TGCGCCAGCAGCTCGGGGACAGGGGGCTACTCCTATAATTCACCCCTCCACTTT.

This clonotype was counted at least ten times. The genes are TRBV20-1 and TRBJ2-3; the match to TRBD2 covers 9 bases. The CDR3 has 17 amino acids. V trimming: 0 bases; J trimming: 4 bases; junction bases outside the gene matches: 11. Germline CDR1 and CDR2: DFQATT and SNEGSKA (reference sequence). CDR3 loop: CSARELTSGGGPDTQYF. The CDR3 nucleotides read TGCAGTGCTAGAGAGTTGACTAGCGGAGGGGGCCCAGATACGCAGTATTTT.

V and J are TRBV7-2 and TRBJ2-5, with D perhaps TRBD2 (6 bases). CDR1 is SGHTA, CDR2 FQGNSA, per germline. There are 15 residues in the CDR3. V shed 4 bases and J shed 1 base, with 13 bases lying between them. The CDR3 DNA sequence: TGTGCCAGCAGCTCCCGACTAGAAATCCAAGAGACCCAGTACTTC. Protein: CASSSRLEIQETQYF.

This sequence joins TRBV10-3 and TRBJ2-3; the match to TRBD2 covers 8 bases. CDR3 size: 15 residues. The germline V gene has CDR1 ENHRY and CDR2 SYGVKD. Losses at the gene ends were 3 bases for V and 4 bases for J; bases not matched to a gene: 6. Here the CDR3 reads CAISESGSQSDTQYF. Written as DNA, the CDR3 is TGTGCCATCAGTGAAAGCGGGAGTCAATCAGATACGCAGTATTTT.

This clonotype was observed many times. The rearrangement joins TRBV11-1 to TRBJ2-3; TRBD2 aligns across 13 bases. Germline V gives CDR1 SGHAT, CDR2 FQDESV (reference sequence). The CDR3 runs 16 residues. V trimming: 5 bases; J trimming: 8 bases; junction bases outside the gene matches: 10. CDR3 DNA: TGTGCCAGCAGCCCACTAGCGGGAGGGCTCTCGAGTACGCAGTATTTT. As protein: CASSPLAGGLSSTQYF.

This clonotype was seen more than once but under ten times. The chain is built from TRBV20-1 and TRBJ2-3; possibly TRBD2 for D (6 bases). Germline V lookup: CDR1 DFQATT, CDR2 SNEGSKA (reference sequence). CDR3 size: 14 residues. V shed 6 bases and J shed 0 bases, with 13 bases lying between them. The CDR3 DNA reads as TGCAGTGCCCTAACGGACTATAGCACAGATACGCAGTATTTT. Its translation is CSALTDYSTDTQYF.

This clonotype was counted at least ten times. The chain carries TRBV10-2 and TRBJ2-1; the match to TRBD2 covers 8 bases. The CDR3 totals 14 residues. Per the germline V gene, CDR1 is WSHSY and CDR2 is SAAADI. Trimming removed 10 bases from V and 6 bases from J; junction bases left unmatched: 11. CDR3 region: CATVTAGVFNEQFF. CDR3 DNA sequence: TGCGCCACCGTTACAGCGGGAGTCTTCAATGAGCAGTTCTTC.